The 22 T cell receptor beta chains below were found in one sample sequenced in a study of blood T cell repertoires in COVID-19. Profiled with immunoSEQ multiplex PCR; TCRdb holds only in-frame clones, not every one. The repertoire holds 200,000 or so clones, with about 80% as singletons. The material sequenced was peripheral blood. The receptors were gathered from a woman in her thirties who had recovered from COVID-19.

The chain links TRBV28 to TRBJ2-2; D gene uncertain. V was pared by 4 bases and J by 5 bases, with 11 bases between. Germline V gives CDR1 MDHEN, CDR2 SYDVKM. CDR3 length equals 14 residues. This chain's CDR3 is CASSSALVTGELFF. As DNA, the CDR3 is TGTGCCAGCAGTTCCGCCTTAGTTACCGGGGAGCTGTTTTTT.

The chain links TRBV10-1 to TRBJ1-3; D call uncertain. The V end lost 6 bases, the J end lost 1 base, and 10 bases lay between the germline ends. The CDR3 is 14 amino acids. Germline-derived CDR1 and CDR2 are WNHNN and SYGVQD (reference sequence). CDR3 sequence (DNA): TGCGCCAGCAGCGGGATAACTTCTGGAAACACCATATATTTT. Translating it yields CASSGITSGNTIYF.

Here the CDR3 reads CASMIFGREGNEQYF. The DNA for the CDR3 is TGTGCCAGCATGATTTTTGGGCGGGAGGGAAACGAGCAGTACTTC. V usage is TRBV9 and J usage is TRBJ2-7; 9 bases fit TRBD2. The germline V gene has CDR1 SGDLS and CDR2 YYNGEE. The CDR3 covers 15 residues. V dropped 6 bases and J dropped 5; count of bases not matched to a gene: 12. The variable domain in full, with the rest retrieved from reference TRBV9 and TRBJ2-7, is DSGVTQTPKHLITATGQRVTLRCSPRSGDLSVYWYQQSLDQGLQFLIQYYNGEERAKGNILERFSAQQFPDLHSELNLSSLELGDSALYFCASMIFGREGNEQYFGPGTRLTVT.

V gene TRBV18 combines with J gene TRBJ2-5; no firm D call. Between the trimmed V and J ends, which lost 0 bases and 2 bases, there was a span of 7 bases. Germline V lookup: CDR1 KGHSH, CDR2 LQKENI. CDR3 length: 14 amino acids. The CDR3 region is CASSPPQPQETQYF. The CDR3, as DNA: TGTGCCAGCTCACCACCACAGCCGCAAGAGACCCAGTACTTC.

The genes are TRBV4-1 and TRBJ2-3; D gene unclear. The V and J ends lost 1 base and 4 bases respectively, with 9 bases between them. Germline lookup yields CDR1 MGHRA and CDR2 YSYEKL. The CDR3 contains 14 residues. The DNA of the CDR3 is TGCGCCAGCAGCCAAGGACTTCATGCAGATACGCAGTATTTT. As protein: CASSQGLHADTQYF.

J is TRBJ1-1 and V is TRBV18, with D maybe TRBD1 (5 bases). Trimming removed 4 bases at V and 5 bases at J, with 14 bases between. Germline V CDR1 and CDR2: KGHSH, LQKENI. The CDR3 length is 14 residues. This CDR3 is CASSLGGVRTEAFF. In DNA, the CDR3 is TGTGCCAGCTCACTCGGAGGGGTTAGGACTGAAGCTTTCTTT.

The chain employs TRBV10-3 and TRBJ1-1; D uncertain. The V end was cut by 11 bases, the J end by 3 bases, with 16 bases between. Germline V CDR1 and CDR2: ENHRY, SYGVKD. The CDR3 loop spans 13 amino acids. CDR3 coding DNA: TGTGCCTCAGAAGAGAGGGCGGACACTGAAGCTTTCTTT. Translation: CASEERADTEAFF.

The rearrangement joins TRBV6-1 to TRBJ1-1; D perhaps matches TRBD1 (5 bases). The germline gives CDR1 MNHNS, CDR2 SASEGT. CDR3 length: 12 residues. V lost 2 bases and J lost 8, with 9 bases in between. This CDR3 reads CASSERAGEAFF. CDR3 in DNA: TGTGCCAGCAGTGAAAGGGCAGGGGAAGCTTTCTTT.

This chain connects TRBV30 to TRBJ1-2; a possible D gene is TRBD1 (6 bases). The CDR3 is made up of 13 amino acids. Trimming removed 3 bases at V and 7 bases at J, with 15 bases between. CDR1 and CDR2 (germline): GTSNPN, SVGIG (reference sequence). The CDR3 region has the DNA TGTGCCTGGAGGGCCAACAGGGAAGGTGGCTACACCTTC. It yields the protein CAWRANREGGYTF.

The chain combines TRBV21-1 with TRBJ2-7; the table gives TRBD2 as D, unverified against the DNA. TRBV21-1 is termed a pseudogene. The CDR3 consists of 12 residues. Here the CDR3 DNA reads TGTGCCAGCGAACGGAGTACCTACGAGCAGTACTTC. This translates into CASERSTYEQYF.

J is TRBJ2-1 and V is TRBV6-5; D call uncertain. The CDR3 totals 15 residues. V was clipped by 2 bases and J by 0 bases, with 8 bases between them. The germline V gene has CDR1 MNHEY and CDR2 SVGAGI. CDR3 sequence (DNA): TGTGCCAGCAGTTACGAGATGAGCTCCTACAATGAGCAGTTCTTC. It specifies CASSYEMSSYNEQFF.

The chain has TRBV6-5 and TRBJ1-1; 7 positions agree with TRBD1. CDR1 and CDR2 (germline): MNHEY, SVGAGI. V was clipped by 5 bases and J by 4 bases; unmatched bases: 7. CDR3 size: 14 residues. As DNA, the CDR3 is TGTGCCAGCAGTCCGACAGGGATGAGCACTGAAGCTTTCTTT. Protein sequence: CASSPTGMSTEAFF.

The CDR3 loop is CASSPRGFLKPYF. CDR3 bases: TGTGCCAGCAGCCCGAGGGGGTTTCTCAAACCGTACTTC. V gene TRBV7-9 combines with J gene TRBJ2-7; D is perhaps TRBD1 (6 bases). CDR1 is SEHNR, CDR2 FQNEAQ, per germline (reference sequence). CDR3 length: 13 amino acids. Trimming took off 5 bases at V and 12 bases at J, with 20 bases between the two ends.

CDR3 residues: CASNYAGGGKNSPLHF. As DNA, the CDR3 is TGTGCCAGCAATTATGCGGGGGGCGGAAAGAATTCACCCCTCCACTTT. The rearrangement joins TRBV6-5 to TRBJ1-6; TRBD1 is a possible D gene (6 bases). The CDR3 length is 16 residues. V lost 7 bases, J lost 7 bases, and 20 bases lay in between. Per the germline V gene, CDR1 is MNHEY and CDR2 is SVGAGI.

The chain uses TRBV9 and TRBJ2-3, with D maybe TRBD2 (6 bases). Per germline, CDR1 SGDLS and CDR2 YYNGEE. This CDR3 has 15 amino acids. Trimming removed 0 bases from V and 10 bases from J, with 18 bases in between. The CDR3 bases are TGTGCCAGCAGCGTAGACGACGGGAGTGTGGGGGCGCAGTATTTT. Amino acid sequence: CASSVDDGSVGAQYF.

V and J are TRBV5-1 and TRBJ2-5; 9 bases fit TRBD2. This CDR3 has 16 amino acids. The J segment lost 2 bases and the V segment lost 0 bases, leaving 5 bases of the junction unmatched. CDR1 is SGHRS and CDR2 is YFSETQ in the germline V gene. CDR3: CASSLGAGGGQETQYF. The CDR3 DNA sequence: TGCGCCAGCAGCTTGGGGGCGGGAGGGGGACAAGAGACCCAGTACTTC. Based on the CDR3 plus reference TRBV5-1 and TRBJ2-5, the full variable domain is KAGVTQTPRYLIKTRGQQVTLSCSPISGHRSVSWYQQTPGQGLQFLFEYFSETQRNKGNFPGRFSGRQFSNSRSEMNVSTLELGDSALYLCASSLGAGGGQETQYFGPGTRLLVL.

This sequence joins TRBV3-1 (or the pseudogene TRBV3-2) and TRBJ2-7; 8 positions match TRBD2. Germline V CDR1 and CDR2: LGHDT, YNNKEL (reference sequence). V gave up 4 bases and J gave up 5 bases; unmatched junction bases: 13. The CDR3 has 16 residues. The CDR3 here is CASSRHPGLEFNEQYF. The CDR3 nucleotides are TGTGCCAGCAGCCGCCACCCGGGACTAGAGTTCAACGAGCAGTACTTC.

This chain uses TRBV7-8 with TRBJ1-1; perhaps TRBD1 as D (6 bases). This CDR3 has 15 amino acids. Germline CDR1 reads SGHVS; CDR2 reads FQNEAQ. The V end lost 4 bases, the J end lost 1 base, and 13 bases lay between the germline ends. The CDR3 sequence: CASSYPGHPNTEAFF. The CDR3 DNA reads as TGTGCCAGCAGCTATCCGGGACACCCGAACACTGAAGCTTTCTTT.

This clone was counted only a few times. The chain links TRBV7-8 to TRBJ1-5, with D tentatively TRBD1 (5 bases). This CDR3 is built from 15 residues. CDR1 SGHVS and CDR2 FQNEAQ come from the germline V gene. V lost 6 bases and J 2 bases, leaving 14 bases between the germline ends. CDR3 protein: CASSRQGGGNQPQHF. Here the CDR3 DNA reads TGTGCCAGCAGTCGTCAGGGAGGAGGCAATCAGCCCCAGCATTTT.

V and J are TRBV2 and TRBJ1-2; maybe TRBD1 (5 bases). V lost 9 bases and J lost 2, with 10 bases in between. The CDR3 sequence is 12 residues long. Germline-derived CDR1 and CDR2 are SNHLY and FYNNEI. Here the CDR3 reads CASKQVNYGYTF. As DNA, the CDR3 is TGTGCCAGTAAACAGGTGAACTATGGCTACACCTTC.

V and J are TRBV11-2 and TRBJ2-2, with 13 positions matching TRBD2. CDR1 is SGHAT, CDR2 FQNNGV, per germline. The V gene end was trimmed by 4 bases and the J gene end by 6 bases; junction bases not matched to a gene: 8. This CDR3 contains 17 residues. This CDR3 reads CASSYTSGRALSGELFF. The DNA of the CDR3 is TGTGCCAGCAGCTATACTAGCGGGAGGGCCTTATCCGGGGAGCTGTTTTTT.

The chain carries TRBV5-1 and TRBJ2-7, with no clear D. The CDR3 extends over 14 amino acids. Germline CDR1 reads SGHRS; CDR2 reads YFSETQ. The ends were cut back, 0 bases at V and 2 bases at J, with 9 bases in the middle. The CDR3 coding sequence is TGCGCCAGCAGCTTGGATCCCCAGACCTACGAGCAGTACTTC. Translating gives CASSLDPQTYEQYF.